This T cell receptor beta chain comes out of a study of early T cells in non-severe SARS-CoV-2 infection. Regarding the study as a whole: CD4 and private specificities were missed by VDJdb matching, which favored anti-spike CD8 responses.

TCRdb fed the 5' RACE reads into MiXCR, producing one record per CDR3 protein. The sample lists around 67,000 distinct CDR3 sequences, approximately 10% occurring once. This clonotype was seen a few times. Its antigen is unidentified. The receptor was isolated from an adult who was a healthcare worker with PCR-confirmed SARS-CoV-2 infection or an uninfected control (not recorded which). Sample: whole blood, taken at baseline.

The CDR3 sequence is CASSPYGSSNQPQHF. The CDR3 region has the DNA TGTGCCAGCAGCCCCTACGGTAGTAGCAATCAGCCCCAGCATTTT. V gene TRBV5-8 combines with J gene TRBJ1-5; D gene unclear. This CDR3 contains 15 residues. Per germline, CDR1 SGHTS and CDR2 YDEGEE. Trimming took off 4 bases at V and 0 bases at J, with 11 bases between the two ends.